The 3 T cell receptor beta chains below come from one sample, sequenced in a study of metastatic and nonmetastatic thyroid tumors. MiXCR reprocessed the PCR reads for TCRdb. The data show about 32,000 clones, roughly a fifth seen once. Nobody among the patients had been given any treatment before thyroid surgery. Sequenced: blood. All receptors come from a female donor with papillary thyroid cancer or a benign thyroid nodule (not recorded which). Some clones in this sample may be carry-over from other donors' samples.

The chain is built from TRBV6-1 and TRBJ2-5; 7 nucleotides agree with TRBD2. The J segment lost 5 bases and the V segment lost 5 bases, leaving 5 bases of the junction unmatched. This CDR3 has 13 residues. Germline CDR1 reads MNHNS; CDR2 reads SASEGT. In nucleotides, the CDR3 is TGTGCCAGCAGTCGGACTAGGACGGAGACCCAGTACTTC. Protein sequence: CASSRTRTETQYF.

This clone was recorded many times. The chain has TRBV5-7 and TRBJ1-1, with TRBD1 identical over 7 bases. TRBV5-7 is classed as an ORF, of uncertain function. The CDR3 has 16 amino acids. The ends lost 6 bases at V and 0 bases at J; junction bases unmatched: 11. CDR3 region: CASTRTGSNMNTEAFF. CDR3 sequence (DNA): TGTGCCAGCACCAGGACAGGCTCCAACATGAACACTGAAGCTTTCTTT.

The genes are TRBV28 and TRBJ2-7; D is possibly TRBD1 or TRBD2 (6 bases each). The CDR3 consists of 15 residues. CDR1 and CDR2 (germline): MDHEN, SYDVKM. V was trimmed by 6 bases and J by 4 bases, leaving 19 bases between them. In DNA, the CDR3 is TGTGCCAGCAGGTTGGACAAGGGGGGATTTTACGAGCAGTACTTC. Amino acids: CASRLDKGGFYEQYF.